This entry concerns a single TCR beta chain. V shed 2 bases, J shed 8 bases, and the junction held 8 bases outside the gene matches. Per germline, CDR1 SGHTA and CDR2 FQGNSA. This CDR3 has 15 residues. The data are from a study of radiotherapy plus CTLA-4 blockade in lung cancer. Data came from immunoSEQ multiplex PCR; TCRdb stores just in-frame clones and leaves some out. The sample includes over 80,000 clones, 80% to 85% of them seen just once. This receptor was taken from a human donor with non-small cell lung cancer who had stable disease on radiotherapy plus ipilimumab. The sample was peripheral blood, taken from a patient treated with radiotherapy plus ipilimumab. The chain uses TRBV7-2 and TRBJ1-5; 8 bases fit TRBD1. The chain's CDR3 is CASSLRDRGGKPQHF. DNA of the CDR3: TGTGCCAGCAGCTTACGAGACAGGGGAGGAAAGCCCCAGCATTTT. The entire variable domain, with the rest obtained from reference TRBV7-2 and TRBJ1-5, is as follows: GAGVSQSPSNKVTEKGKDVELRCDPISGHTALYWYRQSLGQGLEFLIYFQGNSAPDKSGLPSDRFSAERTGGSVSTLTIQRTQQEDSAVYLCASSLRDRGGKPQHFGDGTRLSIL.